The 32 T cell receptor beta chains given below trace back to one sample, sequenced in a study of cytomegalovirus exposure and HLA in healthy donors. Use of 60 Vbeta and 13 Jbeta primers characterized the PCR. Assay: immunoSEQ multiplex PCR; the TCRdb copy retains only in-frame clones and omits some. The table includes 120,000 to 150,000 clones, approximately 80% detected once. What was sequenced was PBMCs. The source is a woman in her forties or fifties in good health and CMV-seropositive.

This chain links TRBV25-1 with TRBJ1-5; the D gene is possibly TRBD1 (6 bases). This CDR3 has 15 residues. CDR1 MGHDK and CDR2 SYGVNS come from the germline V gene. V lost 7 bases to trimming and J lost 3 bases, with 16 bases between them. This chain's CDR3 is CASNPNRDLNQPQHF. CDR3 bases: TGTGCCAGCAACCCTAACAGGGACCTCAATCAGCCCCAGCATTTT.

The V gene is TRBV2, the J gene TRBJ1-1; 7 nucleotides line up with TRBD1. The CDR3 contains 13 residues. Losses at the gene ends were 8 bases for V and 5 bases for J; bases not matched to a gene: 8. CDR1 and CDR2 from the germline V gene are SNHLY and FYNNEI. CDR3 amino acids: CASRERGRTEAFF. The DNA of the CDR3 is TGTGCCAGCCGCGAGAGGGGGCGGACTGAAGCTTTCTTT.

This clone occurred a few times. The chain couples TRBV5-1 to TRBJ1-2, with D hard to call. V lost 0 bases, J lost 4 bases, and 10 bases lay in between. Germline CDR1 and CDR2: SGHRS and YFSETQ. The CDR3 has 14 amino acids. The CDR3 loop is CASSLGQATYGYTF. The CDR3 DNA is TGCGCCAGCAGCTTGGGCCAGGCCACCTATGGCTACACCTTC.

J is TRBJ2-5 and V is TRBV2; D is unclear. With 5 bases removed from V and 2 bases from J, the gap between germline ends came to 9 bases. Germline V lookup: CDR1 SNHLY, CDR2 FYNNEI. CDR3 length equals 13 residues. Written as DNA, the CDR3 is TGTGCCAGCAGTACGTCTACGCAAGAGACCCAGTACTTC. This translates into CASSTSTQETQYF.

The chain employs TRBV9 and TRBJ2-5; D remains ambiguous. The V end was cut by 1 base, the J end by 5 bases, with 9 bases between. From germline, CDR1 is SGDLS and CDR2 YYNGEE. This CDR3 has 13 residues. The chain's CDR3 is CASSVTPTETQYF. The CDR3 DNA reads as TGTGCCAGCAGCGTAACACCCACGGAGACCCAGTACTTC.

This chain uses TRBV5-6 with TRBJ2-7, with 9 positions matching TRBD1. Germline assignment: CDR1 SGHDT and CDR2 YYEEEE. Germline trimming cut 3 bases from V and 6 bases from J; bases unmatched to any gene: 4. The CDR3 consists of 13 residues. DNA of the CDR3: TGTGCCAGCAGCTACGGGACAGGGAGCGAGCAGTACTTC. It encodes CASSYGTGSEQYF.

The V and J genes are TRBV6-1 and TRBJ1-1; 7 bases fit TRBD1. Per germline, CDR1 MNHNS and CDR2 SASEGT. J was trimmed by 0 bases and V by 5 bases; bases with no gene match: 6. The CDR3 runs 15 residues. CDR3: CASSKTTGLNTEAFF. DNA for the CDR3: TGTGCCAGCAGTAAGACGACAGGGTTGAACACTGAAGCTTTCTTT.

The chain uses TRBV9 and TRBJ1-5; no definite D call. Trimming removed 1 base from V and 4 bases from J, with 6 bases in between. The CDR3 has 13 residues. Germline V gives CDR1 SGDLS, CDR2 YYNGEE. In nucleotides, the CDR3 is TGTGCCAGCAGCGTAAGAGAGAATCAGCCCCAGCATTTT. This sequence encodes CASSVRENQPQHF.

The chain employs TRBV10-3 and TRBJ1-1; no definite D call. Per germline, CDR1 ENHRY and CDR2 SYGVKD. Trimming took off 1 base at V and 3 bases at J, with 6 bases between the two ends. The CDR3 runs 13 residues. CDR3 residues: CAISEWQDTEAFF. CDR3 DNA sequence: TGTGCCATCAGTGAGTGGCAGGACACTGAAGCTTTCTTT.

V usage is TRBV19 and J usage is TRBJ2-1, with TRBD2 identical over 7 bases. Germline loops: CDR1 LNHDA, CDR2 SQIVND (reference sequence). The CDR3 extends over 15 amino acids. The V and J ends lost 2 bases and 7 bases, in that order; junction bases with no gene match: 8. In nucleotides, the CDR3 is TGTGCCAGTAGTATATGGGCAGGGAGGGAGAATGAGCAGTTCTTC. Translated, it gives CASSIWAGRENEQFF.

The J gene is TRBJ1-1, the V gene TRBV9; D uncertain. Germline-derived CDR1 and CDR2 are SGDLS and YYNGEE. Trimming stripped 0 bases from V and 4 bases from J, with 13 bases between. The CDR3 loop spans 15 amino acids. CDR3 in DNA: TGTGCCAGCAGCGTAGTGCCGGGCGCGGGCACTGAAGCTTTCTTT. Translation gives CASSVVPGAGTEAFF.

The chain joins TRBV7-9 to TRBJ2-3; D may be TRBD2 (6 bases). From germline, CDR1 is SEHNR and CDR2 FQNEAQ (reference sequence). There are 16 residues in the CDR3. Trimming removed 5 bases at V and 0 bases at J, with 15 bases between. The CDR3 nucleotides read TGTGCCAGCAGCGGGACTCCTCTGAGGAGCACAGATACGCAGTATTTT. It translates to CASSGTPLRSTDTQYF.

The V gene is TRBV5-4, the J gene TRBJ2-3; 13 positions match TRBD2. The length of the CDR3 is 17 residues. Germline assignment: CDR1 SGHNT and CDR2 YYREEE (reference sequence). The J segment lost 2 bases and the V segment lost 3 bases, leaving 6 bases of the junction unmatched. The CDR3 nucleotides are TGTGCCAGCAGCTCGATGACTAGCGGGGGGATCACAGATACGCAGTATTTT. Protein product: CASSSMTSGGITDTQYF.

The chain carries TRBV28 and TRBJ2-6, with a weak D call TRBD2 (6 bases). The CDR3 has 16 amino acids. Per germline, CDR1 MDHEN and CDR2 SYDVKM. The V and J ends lost 2 bases and 4 bases respectively, with 12 bases between them. The chain's CDR3 is CASSLAGYSGANVLTF. Here the CDR3 DNA reads TGTGCCAGCAGTTTAGCGGGGTACTCAGGGGCCAACGTCCTGACTTTC. The full variable domain, its missing parts supplied by reference TRBV28 and TRBJ2-6, is DVKVTQSSRYLVKRTGEKVFLECVQDMDHENMFWYRQDPGLGLRLIYFSYDVKMKEKGDIPEGYSVSREKKERFSLILESASTNQTSMYLCASSLAGYSGANVLTFGAGSRLTVL.

V gene TRBV7-9 combines with J gene TRBJ1-2, with a weak D call TRBD1 (5 bases). Germline V gene data show CDR1 as SEHNR and CDR2 as FQNEAQ (reference sequence). The CDR3 sequence is 16 residues long. V dropped 5 bases and J dropped 4 bases, with 20 bases sitting between them. The CDR3 region is CASSGSPGKGSYGYTF. CDR3 bases: TGTGCCAGCAGCGGAAGTCCAGGGAAGGGTAGCTATGGCTACACCTTC.

This clone showed up just once. The genes are TRBV19 and TRBJ2-3, with a weak D call TRBD1 (6 bases). V was trimmed by 5 bases and J by 3 bases, leaving 15 bases between them. Germline-derived CDR1 and CDR2 are LNHDA and SQIVND (reference sequence). This CDR3 has 15 amino acids. This chain's CDR3 is CASSPYRESTDTQYF. CDR3 bases: TGTGCCAGTAGTCCCTACAGGGAGAGTACAGATACGCAGTATTTT.

The V call is TRBV6-4, the J call TRBJ1-2, with 7 positions matching TRBD1. With V trimmed by 0 bases and J by 4 bases, 5 bases remained unmatched. The CDR3 contains 15 residues. The germline gives CDR1 MRHNA, CDR2 SNTAGT. The DNA of the CDR3 is TGTGCCAGCAGTGACTCTGCAGGGGGTAGCTATGGCTACACCTTC. Protein product: CASSDSAGGSYGYTF.

CDR3 sequence (DNA): TGTGCCAGCAGCGTATTAGGGGGAGGGACTGAAGCTTTCTTT. This codes for CASSVLGGGTEAFF. The chain has TRBV9 and TRBJ1-1; the D gene is possibly TRBD1 (6 bases). V was cut by 1 base and J by 5 bases, with 12 bases left in between. The germline CDR1 and CDR2 sequences are SGDLS and YYNGEE. This CDR3 comprises 14 residues.

V gene TRBV15 combines with J gene TRBJ2-3; perhaps TRBD2 as D (6 bases). The germline gives CDR1 LNHNV, CDR2 YYDKDF (reference sequence). The CDR3 spans 16 residues. V lost 5 bases, J lost 1 base, and 16 bases lay in between. This chain's CDR3 is CATSGPGELRTDTQYF. The CDR3 bases are TGTGCCACCAGCGGACCGGGGGAGCTCCGCACAGATACGCAGTATTTT.

The V call is TRBV6-1, the J call TRBJ1-2; D is uncertain. Trimming pared 1 base from V and 0 bases from J, leaving 9 bases between. The CDR3 has 15 residues. Germline values: CDR1 MNHNS, CDR2 SASEGT. The CDR3 region has the DNA TGTGCCAGCAGTGAAGTGTGGGCCCCTAACTATGGCTACACCTTC. This sequence encodes CASSEVWAPNYGYTF.

V usage is TRBV7-2 and J usage is TRBJ2-5; maybe TRBD2 (5 bases). Between the trimmed V and J ends, which lost 5 bases and 0 bases, there was a span of 10 bases. Germline-derived CDR1 and CDR2 are SGHTA and FQGNSA. The CDR3 extends over 14 amino acids. The CDR3 here is CASSPGLYQETQYF. Written as DNA, the CDR3 is TGTGCCAGCAGCCCCGGACTGTACCAAGAGACCCAGTACTTC.

In its sample, this clone was seen a few times. The chain combines TRBV10-3 with TRBJ2-1; D unresolved. The germline CDR1 and CDR2 sequences are ENHRY and SYGVKD. The CDR3 is 15 residues long. The V gene lost 3 bases and the J gene lost 4 bases, with 13 bases spanning the gap. The CDR3 reads CAISDGPVQYNEQFF. The CDR3 nucleotides are TGTGCCATCAGTGATGGGCCAGTACAGTACAATGAGCAGTTCTTC.

The V and J genes are TRBV7-9 and TRBJ2-2; the match to TRBD1 covers 11 bases. This CDR3 has 15 residues. Trimming at V came to 4 bases and at J to 6 bases, leaving 4 bases not matched to a gene. Germline CDR1 SEHNR, CDR2 FQNEAQ (reference sequence). CDR3 loop: CASSYWTGGSGELFF. DNA for the CDR3: TGTGCCAGCAGCTACTGGACAGGGGGCTCCGGGGAGCTGTTTTTT.

To note about this clone: The sample contains more than one DNA sequence encoding this CDR3. This rearrangement joins TRBV5-1 to TRBJ1-4, with D possibly being TRBD1 (6 bases). CDR1 and CDR2 (germline): SGHRS, YFSETQ. V shed 3 bases and J shed 3 bases, with 15 bases lying between them. This CDR3 has 16 residues. The CDR3 DNA reads as TGCGCCAGCAGCTCGCAGCCCAGGGGATCTAATGAAAAACTGTTTTTT. Translated, it gives CASSSQPRGSNEKLFF.

As concerns this clone: One end of the junction does not line up with germline, which may come from a read error. V gene TRBV27 combines with J gene TRBJ2-2; 7 bases map to TRBD1. The CDR3 runs 13 residues. Germline V gene sequence: CDR1 MNHEY, CDR2 SMNVEV (reference sequence). The CDR3, as DNA: TGTGCCAGCAGAGGGGGCCTCACCGGGAAGCTGTTTTTT. Translating gives CASRGGLTGKLFF.

The V call is TRBV9, the J call TRBJ1-5; 8 bases align to TRBD1. V lost 4 bases, J lost 5 bases, and 8 bases stayed unmatched. The germline V gene encodes CDR1 SGDLS and CDR2 YYNGEE. The CDR3 is 15 amino acids. This chain's CDR3 is CASSRTGKADQPQHF. The CDR3 nucleotides are TGTGCCAGCAGCCGGACAGGGAAGGCGGATCAGCCCCAGCATTTT.

CDR3 sequence reads: CASSDQTSLNEQFF. For the CDR3, the DNA is TGTGCCAGCAGTGACCAGACTAGCCTGAATGAGCAGTTCTTC. The rearrangement links TRBV2 to TRBJ2-1, with 7 bases that match TRBD2. This CDR3 is built from 14 residues. V was clipped by 3 bases and J by 7 bases; unmatched bases: 6. Per germline, CDR1 SNHLY and CDR2 FYNNEI.

The V and J genes are TRBV28 and TRBJ2-2; TRBD1 might be the D (9 bases). CDR1 and CDR2 (germline): MDHEN, SYDVKM. V was pared by 3 bases and J by 4 bases, with 15 bases between. The CDR3 runs 16 residues. Written as DNA, the CDR3 is TGTGCCAGCAGTTTCGGGGGGGGACAGGGCACCGGGGAGCTGTTTTTT. Translating it yields CASSFGGGQGTGELFF.

V usage is TRBV5-4 and J usage is TRBJ1-1; tentatively, D is TRBD1 (6 bases). Trimming shortened V by 1 base and J by 5 bases, and 12 bases separated the two germline ends. From germline, CDR1 is SGHNT and CDR2 YYREEE (reference sequence). The CDR3 extends over 14 amino acids. DNA for the CDR3: TGTGCCAGCAGCTTGACAGGGAGGGGTACTGAAGCTTTCTTT. Translation gives CASSLTGRGTEAFF.

The chain links TRBV7-9 to TRBJ2-1; D is perhaps TRBD2 (6 bases). Germline loops: CDR1 SEHNR, CDR2 FQNEAQ (reference sequence). CDR3 length: 15 amino acids. The ends were cut back, 4 bases at V and 10 bases at J, with 20 bases in the middle. The chain's CDR3 is CASSSTGTDLREQFF. For the CDR3, the DNA is TGTGCCAGCAGCTCAACCGGGACTGACTTAAGGGAGCAGTTCTTC.

This chain connects TRBV5-6 to TRBJ2-5; 9 bases are a match to TRBD2. V was clipped by 0 bases and J by 6 bases; unmatched bases: 9. This CDR3 is 16 amino acids long. In germline, CDR1 is SGHDT, CDR2 YYEEEE. The chain's CDR3 is CASSLGGSSGAKTQYF. DNA for the CDR3: TGTGCCAGCAGCTTGGGAGGGTCTAGCGGGGCCAAGACCCAGTACTTC.

CDR3 in amino acids: CASSSPGTGPIHF. The DNA of the CDR3 is TGTGCCAGCAGTTCCCCCGGGACAGGGCCCATTCACTTT. This chain connects TRBV6-5 to TRBJ1-6; 9 bases line up with TRBD1. This CDR3 spans 13 amino acids. CDR1 is MNHEY and CDR2 is SVGAGI in the germline V gene. After removal of 4 bases from V and 19 bases from J, the junction contained 11 bases not matched to a gene.